This T cell receptor beta chain derives from a study of shared clonotypes between healthy human individuals (TCRdb year 2020). Turning to the overall study: A couple of women and three men aged 18 to 49 years were included in the cohort. Between about 0.85 and 9.5 billion PBMCs per donor were obtained by leukapheresis. For each donor, CD4 naive and CD4 memory were each given three plates, CD8 naive was given two plates, and CD8 memory was given one plate. The study deeply sequenced blood TCR repertoires of five healthy adults to estimate repertoire size and the extent of clonotype sharing between individuals. To increase sequencing depth and limit assay-specific biases, different laboratories used diverse techniques to prepare libraries and sequence TCR repertoires. Study-level results and caveats: Larger estimated clonotype richness was generally found for naive subsets than for memory subsets. Clonotypes shared by all four sorted-subset donors showed higher generation probabilities than non-shared clonotypes. Even with the large sequencing depth, rarefaction of the sorted-subset datasets indicated that sequencing was incomplete. Only blood was sampled, and tissue TCR repertoires likely differ from those in blood. The small number of donors limited the genetic and exposure-history diversity represented. Pairwise subsampling indicated that sequencing depth was expected to affect the degree of clonotype sharing among donors. When a few donors were compared, the shared fraction of clonotypes was roughly 5% for naive CD4, less than 4% for naive CD8, roughly 2.3% for memory CD4, and roughly 0.43% for memory CD8.

For this chain, trimming is 3 bases at the V end and 1 base at the J end, and the number of junction bases without a gene match is 4. CDR1 and CDR2, per the germline V gene, are KGHSH and LQKENI. The CDR3, cysteine through phenylalanine, is 16 amino acids long. The only DNA kept is the CDR3, 48 bases in frame from the first base. TCR CDR3 regions were amplified from genomic DNA by multiplex PCR using the deep immunoSEQ assay. For each cell subset, the extracted genomic DNA was distributed evenly across all wells of several immunoSEQ 96-well plates, and each plate served as one replicate. Each replicate PCR for sorted subsets received about 210 ng genomic DNA, equal to about 30,000 T cell genomes. Purified libraries were quantified with a Qubit 3.0 fluorometer, sized on a Bioanalyzer 2100, and re-quantified with the KAPA Library Quantification kit. A separate single-read 150-cycle Illumina NextSeq 550 flow cell was used to sequence each immunoSEQ 96-well plate. The authors' analysis ran thus. Because the immunoSEQ output held only junctional sequences and lacked quality scores, the filtering could not match the filtering applied to full-length reads. Sequences were annotated with PyIR, a Python wrapper for IgBLAST v1.9, and V/J genes and CDR3 were assigned using IMGT germline references. Reads with weak V/J assignments (E-value above 1e-6), missing CDR3, stop codons, out-of-frame junctions, or ambiguous translated residues were removed. A V3J clonotype was defined by an identical inferred V gene, J gene, and CDR3 amino acid sequence. The percentage overlap between two repertoires was calculated by dividing the number of shared unique clonotypes by the size of the smaller repertoire. RTK rarefaction, the Chao1 estimator, and Recon v2.1 estimates of unobserved clonotypes were used to assess repertoire richness. OLGA was used to compute generation probabilities for all TCRbeta clonotypes that the gDNA method yielded from a handful of donors. TCRdb limited this immuneACCESS table to in-frame rearrangements with V and J called. A share of clones is missing; checked studies link under half to unresolved V genes, and the rest is unexplained. D and trimming were read from the DNA, whereas the V and J calls and clone size are those reported in that table. For this sample the table gives 1,100,000 or so clones, of which roughly 74% were detected only once. Jointly, the top ten make up approximately 0.52% of the sample.

The donors were healthy, HIV-negative adults with no recently reported acute infections or vaccinations. Only Caucasian adults living in Nashville, Tennessee, USA were represented among the donors. Magnetic negative selection was used to enrich CD4+ T cells, after which naive cells were positively selected on CD45RA and the negative fraction became the memory subset. Blood was collected by leukapheresis, and PBMCs were isolated by Ficoll-Histopaque density gradient centrifugation and then cryopreserved in liquid nitrogen vapor phase. Analytical flow cytometry was used to check the purity and quantity of each magnetically sorted T cell population. Each sorted fraction had its genomic DNA isolated and then quantified by UV absorbance on a Nanodrop 2000c. Comment on this clone: Its binding antigen is unknown. Base qualities were left out, and no much larger clone turns up one base away.

This TCR was recovered from a man aged 18 to 30 in good health. Some clones in this sample may be carry-over from other donors' samples. The chain joins TRBV18 to TRBJ2-3, and 10 bases in between align with TRBD1. Sequenced input: memory CD4+ T cells from PBMCs. The meaning of the sample's cell subset or site label: CD45RA-negative fraction. Here is the DNA: TGTGCCAGCTCACCCACCGGGACAGGGGGCACAGATACGCAGTATTTT. It encodes CASSPTGTGGTDTQYF.